What follows are 21 T cell receptor beta chains derived from one specimen sequenced in a study of blood T cell repertoires in COVID-19. Only in-frame clones appear in the TCRdb table, and some are missing; sequencing was by immunoSEQ multiplex PCR. The sample has about 440,000 clones; roughly 91% are singletons. Material for sequencing was PBMCs or T cells enriched from blood (not recorded which). The receptor source for this set is a man aged 18 to 35 who had recovered from COVID-19.

The chain couples TRBV18 to TRBJ1-5; the D is unclear. Between the trimmed V and J ends, which lost 4 bases and 6 bases, there was a span of 19 bases. Germline V gene lookup returns CDR1 KGHSH and CDR2 LQKENI. This CDR3 contains 16 residues. The CDR3 region is CASSLMPIGSGQPQHF. The CDR3 region has the DNA TGTGCCAGCTCACTCATGCCAATCGGGAGCGGTCAGCCCCAGCATTTT. The whole variable domain, filled in from reference TRBV18 and TRBJ1-5, reads NAGVMQNPRHLVRRRGQEARLRCSPMKGHSHVYWYRQLPEEGLKFMVYLQKENIIDESGMPKERFSAEFPKEGPSILRIQQVVRGDSAAYFCASSLMPIGSGQPQHFGDGTRLSIL.

The rearrangement joins TRBV19 to TRBJ1-1; TRBD1 matches at 9 bases. The CDR3 runs to 21 residues. Per germline, CDR1 LNHDA and CDR2 SQIVND (reference sequence). V lost 7 bases, J lost 4 bases, and 28 bases stayed unmatched. CDR3: CASTPSSAGTGRHRVGTEAFF. CDR3 sequence (DNA): TGTGCCAGTACCCCATCAAGTGCCGGGACAGGGCGCCACAGGGTAGGCACTGAAGCTTTCTTT.

The chain combines TRBV9 with TRBJ1-5; D is unresolved. Trimming left V 2 bases short and J 1 base short, with 10 bases between. Germline assignment: CDR1 SGDLS and CDR2 YYNGEE. The CDR3 is made up of 15 amino acids. The CDR3 sequence is CASSVVDGSNQPQHF. The DNA of the CDR3 is TGTGCCAGCAGCGTGGTTGACGGGAGCAATCAGCCCCAGCATTTT.

This chain uses TRBV10-1 with TRBJ1-2; 7 nucleotides agree with TRBD1. V trimming: 2 bases; J trimming: 8 bases; junction bases outside the gene matches: 2. The CDR3 contains 12 residues. Looked up from germline, CDR1 is WNHNN and CDR2 is SYGVQD (reference sequence). The DNA of the CDR3 is TGCGCCAGCAGTGAGACAGGGGAAGGCTACACCTTC. Its translation is CASSETGEGYTF.

The chain is built from TRBV6-1 and TRBJ2-7; 7 bases agree with TRBD1. Germline V gene lookup returns CDR1 MNHNS and CDR2 SASEGT. The CDR3 loop spans 14 amino acids. After removal of 1 base from V and 0 bases from J, the junction contained 0 bases not matched to a gene. In DNA form, the CDR3 reads TGTGCCAGCAGTGAAGGGGACAGCTCCTACGAGCAGTACTTC. As protein: CASSEGDSSYEQYF.

The chain links TRBV4-1 to TRBJ1-2, with D tentatively TRBD1 (6 bases). This CDR3 comprises 16 residues. The V gene lost 4 bases and the J gene lost 8 bases, with 23 bases spanning the gap. Germline V gene lookup returns CDR1 MGHRA and CDR2 YSYEKL. This chain's CDR3 is CASSRPRGGQEGGYTF. CDR3 nucleotides: TGCGCCAGCAGCCGCCCTAGGGGGGGGCAGGAGGGAGGCTACACCTTC.

Regarding this clone: An end of the junction does not agree with germline; a read error may underlie this. The chain recombines TRBV3-1 (or the pseudogene TRBV3-2) with TRBJ2-3; 10 bases map to TRBD2. CDR3 size: 18 residues. The germline CDR1 and CDR2 sequences are LGHDT and YNNKEL (reference sequence). DNA of the CDR3: TGTGCCAGCAGCCGCAGGCGGGGAGCGGGAGGGATGGCAGATATGCAGTATTTT. It translates to CASSRRRGAGGMADMQYF.

This clone showed up just a few times. The CDR3 region has the DNA TGTGCCAGCAGCTTCCGAGGGGGCGCGGGCTCACCCCTCCACTTT. Amino acids: CASSFRGGAGSPLHF. The rearrangement uses TRBV27 and TRBJ1-6; 7 bases agree with TRBD1. CDR3 length: 15 amino acids. V lost 6 bases, J lost 10 bases, and 12 bases stayed unmatched. Germline V lookup: CDR1 MNHEY, CDR2 SMNVEV (reference sequence).

The chain couples TRBV7-9 to TRBJ2-6; D remains unclear. CDR1 SEHNR and CDR2 FQNEAQ come from the germline V gene (reference sequence). CDR3 size: 15 residues. Between the trimmed V and J ends, which lost 7 bases and 1 base, there was a span of 11 bases. The CDR3 spells CASTLRSSGANVLTF. CDR3 DNA: TGTGCCAGCACCCTTAGAAGTTCTGGGGCCAACGTCCTGACTTTC.

The chain uses TRBV15 and TRBJ2-2; 7 bases fit TRBD2. V was pared by 9 bases and J by 3 bases, with 10 bases of the junction left unmatched. The CDR3 loop spans 15 amino acids. CDR1 and CDR2 (germline): LNHNV, YYDKDF (reference sequence). The CDR3 DNA reads as TGTGCCACGAGAAAGAGCGGGATATACACCGGGGAGCTGTTTTTT. It is translated as CATRKSGIYTGELFF.

Here the CDR3 reads CASRPLGAGVNNEQFF. DNA for the CDR3: TGTGCCAGCAGACCCTTAGGTGCGGGAGTGAACAATGAGCAGTTCTTC. The chain couples TRBV7-9 to TRBJ2-1, with 7 bases aligning to TRBD2. Germline V gene data show CDR1 as SEHNR and CDR2 as FQNEAQ (reference sequence). This CDR3 has 16 residues. V shed 6 bases, J shed 5 bases, and the junction held 13 bases outside the gene matches.

The chain couples TRBV3-1 (or the pseudogene TRBV3-2) to TRBJ2-1; 11 bases are shared with TRBD2. V trimming: 6 bases; J trimming: 7 bases; junction bases outside the gene matches: 8. Germline V gene sequence: CDR1 LGHDT, CDR2 YNNKEL (reference sequence). The CDR3 consists of 15 residues. CDR3 nucleotides: TGTGCCAGCAGGTATGGGACTAGCGGACTGAATGAGCAGTTCTTC. Translation gives CASRYGTSGLNEQFF.

The chain uses TRBV9 and TRBJ1-1, with 7 nucleotides matching TRBD1. Trimming cost V 3 bases and J 4 bases; bases outside gene matches: 9. The germline V gene has CDR1 SGDLS and CDR2 YYNGEE. The CDR3 is 15 residues long. DNA of the CDR3: TGTGCCAGCAGCGCCCTACAGGGGACGGGCACTGAAGCTTTCTTT. Its translation: CASSALQGTGTEAFF.

This rearrangement joins TRBV27 to TRBJ2-3, with TRBD2 identical over 12 bases. With 5 bases clipped from V and 4 bases from J, the junction kept 10 bases outside the gene matches. The CDR3 has 17 amino acids. Germline lookup yields CDR1 MNHEY and CDR2 SMNVEV (reference sequence). CDR3 in amino acids: CASSPLGTSGYSDTQYF. The CDR3 DNA is TGTGCCAGCAGTCCCCTCGGGACTAGCGGGTATTCAGATACGCAGTATTTT.

The genes are TRBV30 and TRBJ2-3, with 7 bases that match TRBD2. Germline V gives CDR1 GTSNPN, CDR2 SVGIG (reference sequence). Trimming took 3 bases from V and 0 from J; bases not matched to a gene: 24. This CDR3 region has 21 residues. CDR3 protein: CAWSSLRTRDPWGISTDTQYF. Here the CDR3 DNA reads TGTGCCTGGAGCTCATTAAGGACTAGGGACCCGTGGGGGATCAGCACAGATACGCAGTATTTT. The full variable domain, rest sourced from reference TRBV30 and TRBJ2-3, is SQTIHQWPATLVQPVGSPLSLECTVEGTSNPNLYWYRQAAGRGLQLLFYSVGIGQISSEVPQNLSASRPQDRQFILSSKKLLLSDSGFYLCAWSSLRTRDPWGISTDTQYFGPGTRLTVL.

The CDR3 loop reads CASSLQPSRSEQFF. The CDR3, as DNA: TGCGCCAGCAGCTTGCAACCTAGTAGAAGTGAGCAGTTCTTC. The chain employs TRBV5-1 and TRBJ2-1; the D is unclear. V dropped 1 base and J dropped 9 bases, with 14 bases sitting between them. This CDR3 is built from 14 residues. Germline CDR1 and CDR2: SGHRS and YFSETQ. The entire variable domain, with the rest obtained from reference TRBV5-1 and TRBJ2-1, is as follows: KAGVTQTPRYLIKTRGQQVTLSCSPISGHRSVSWYQQTPGQGLQFLFEYFSETQRNKGNFPGRFSGRQFSNSRSEMNVSTLELGDSALYLCASSLQPSRSEQFFGPGTRLTVL.

V is TRBV4-1 and J is TRBJ2-1; D might be TRBD1 (5 bases). The V and J ends lost 4 bases and 1 base respectively, with 14 bases between them. Germline CDR1 reads MGHRA; CDR2 reads YSYEKL. The CDR3 has 16 amino acids. CDR3: CASSRTQGLSYNEQFF. CDR3 DNA sequence: TGCGCCAGCAGCCGGACCCAGGGCCTTTCCTACAATGAGCAGTTCTTC.

The chain combines TRBV28 with TRBJ2-7; a weak D match, TRBD2 (5 bases). The CDR3 has 14 residues. V lost 6 bases and J lost 4, with 16 bases in between. Germline loops: CDR1 MDHEN, CDR2 SYDVKM. CDR3 protein: CASRTVGVGYEQYF. CDR3 nucleotides: TGTGCCAGCAGGACCGTGGGAGTGGGGTACGAGCAGTACTTC.

This rearrangement joins TRBV29-1 to TRBJ2-7; 7 bases line up with TRBD1. Trimming took 6 bases from V and 0 from J; bases not matched to a gene: 11. CDR3 size: 15 residues. Germline CDR1 is SQVTM and CDR2 is ANQGSEA. CDR3 amino acids: CSVGDGTEASYEQYF. The DNA of the CDR3 is TGCAGCGTAGGGGATGGGACAGAAGCCTCCTACGAGCAGTACTTC.

The rearrangement uses TRBV3-1 (or the pseudogene TRBV3-2) and TRBJ1-1; 7 bases align to TRBD1. V trimming: 4 bases; J trimming: 2 bases; junction bases outside the gene matches: 4. CDR1 is LGHDT, CDR2 YNNKEL, per germline (reference sequence). The CDR3 length is 14 residues. The CDR3 DNA reads as TGTGCCAGCAGCCCTAACAGGGGTAACACTGAAGCTTTCTTT. Protein product: CASSPNRGNTEAFF.

The rearrangement joins TRBV19 to TRBJ2-7, with 7 bases matching TRBD1. The germline CDR1 and CDR2 sequences are LNHDA and SQIVND (reference sequence). The V and J ends lost 5 bases and 4 bases, in that order; junction bases with no gene match: 11. CDR3 length equals 15 residues. The CDR3 DNA sequence: TGTGCCAGTAGTGAGACCGGGACAGCCTCTTACGAGCAGTACTTC. Amino acids: CASSETGTASYEQYF.